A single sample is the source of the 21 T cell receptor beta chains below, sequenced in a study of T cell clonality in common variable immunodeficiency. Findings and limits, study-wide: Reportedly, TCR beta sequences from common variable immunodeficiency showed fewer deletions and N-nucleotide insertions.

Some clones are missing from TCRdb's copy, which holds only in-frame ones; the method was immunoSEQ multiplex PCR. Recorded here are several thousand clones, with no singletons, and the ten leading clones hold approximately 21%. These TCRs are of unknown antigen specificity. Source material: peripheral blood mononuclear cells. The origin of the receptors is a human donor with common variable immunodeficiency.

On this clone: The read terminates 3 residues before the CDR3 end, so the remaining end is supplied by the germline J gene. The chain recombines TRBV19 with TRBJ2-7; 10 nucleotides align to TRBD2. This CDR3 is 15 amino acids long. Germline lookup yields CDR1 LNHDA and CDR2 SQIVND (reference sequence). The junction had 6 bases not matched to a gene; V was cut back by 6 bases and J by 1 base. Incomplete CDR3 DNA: TGTGCCAGTAGGGCTGCTAGCGGGAGATCCTACGAG. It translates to CASRAASGRSYE. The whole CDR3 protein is CASRAASGRSYEQYF. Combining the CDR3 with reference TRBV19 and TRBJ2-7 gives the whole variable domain DGGITQSPKYLFRKEGQNVTLSCEQNLNHDAMYWYRQDPGQGLRLIYYSQIVNDFQKGDIAEGYSVSREKKESFPLTVTSAQKNPTAFYLCASRAASGRSYEQYFGPGTRLTVT.

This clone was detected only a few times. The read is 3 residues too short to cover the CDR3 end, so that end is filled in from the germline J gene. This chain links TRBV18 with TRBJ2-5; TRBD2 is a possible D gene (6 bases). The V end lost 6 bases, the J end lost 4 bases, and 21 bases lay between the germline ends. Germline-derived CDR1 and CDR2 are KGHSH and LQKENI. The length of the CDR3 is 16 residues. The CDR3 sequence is CASSLNIPQGLETQYF. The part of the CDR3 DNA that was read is TGTGCCAGCTCCCTAAACATTCCTCAGGGACTAGAGACC.

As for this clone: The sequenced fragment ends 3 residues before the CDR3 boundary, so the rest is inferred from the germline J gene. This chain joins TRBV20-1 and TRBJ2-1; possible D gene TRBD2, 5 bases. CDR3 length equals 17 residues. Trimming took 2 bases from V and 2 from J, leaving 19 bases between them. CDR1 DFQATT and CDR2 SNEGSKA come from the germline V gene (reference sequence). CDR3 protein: CSARRYMPGSPYNEQFF. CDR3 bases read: TGCAGTGCTAGAAGGTATATGCCGGGGAGTCCCTACAATGAG.

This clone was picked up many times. The sequenced part of the CDR3 DNA is TGTGCCAGCTCACCTCGGCAGGGAATTGCCTACGAG. Translated: CASSPRQGIAYE. The CDR3 in its entirety is CASSPRQGIAYEQYF. The chain employs TRBV18 and TRBJ2-7; possibly TRBD1 for D (5 bases). The CDR3 end falls 3 residues outside the read, so it is completed with the germline J gene. Per the germline V gene, CDR1 is KGHSH and CDR2 is LQKENI. This CDR3 is 15 amino acids long. Trimming removed 3 bases from V and 2 bases from J, with 14 bases in between. Supplemented by reference TRBV18 and TRBJ2-7, the full variable domain reads NAGVMQNPRHLVRRRGQEARLRCSPMKGHSHVYWYRQLPEEGLKFMVYLQKENIIDESGMPKERFSAEFPKEGPSILRIQQVVRGDSAAYFCASSPRQGIAYEQYFGPGTRLTVT.

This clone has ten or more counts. The CDR3 sequence is CASSLYSGPEAYEQYF. CDR3 DNA, as far as it was read: TGCGCCAGCAGCTTGTATTCAGGGCCGGAGGCCTACGAG. The V gene is TRBV5-1, the J gene TRBJ2-7; D may match TRBD1 or TRBD2 (5 bases each). The read stops 3 residues short of the end of the CDR3; the missing end is completed from the germline J gene. Trimming removed 1 base from V and 2 bases from J, with 16 bases in between. The CDR3 has 16 amino acids. Germline V gene data show CDR1 as SGHRS and CDR2 as YFSETQ. Based on the CDR3 plus reference TRBV5-1 and TRBJ2-7, the full variable domain is KAGVTQTPRYLIKTRGQQVTLSCSPISGHRSVSWYQQTPGQGLQFLFEYFSETQRNKGNFPGRFSGRQFSNSRSEMNVSTLELGDSALYLCASSLYSGPEAYEQYFGPGTRLTVT.

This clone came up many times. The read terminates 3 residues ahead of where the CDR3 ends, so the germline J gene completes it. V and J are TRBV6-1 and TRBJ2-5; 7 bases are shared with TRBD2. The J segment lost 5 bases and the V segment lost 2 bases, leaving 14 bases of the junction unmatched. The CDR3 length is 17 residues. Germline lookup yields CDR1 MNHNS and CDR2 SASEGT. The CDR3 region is CASSESWGGGGAETQYF. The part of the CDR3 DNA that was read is TGTGCCAGCAGTGAATCTTGGGGTGGCGGGGGAGCGGAGACC.

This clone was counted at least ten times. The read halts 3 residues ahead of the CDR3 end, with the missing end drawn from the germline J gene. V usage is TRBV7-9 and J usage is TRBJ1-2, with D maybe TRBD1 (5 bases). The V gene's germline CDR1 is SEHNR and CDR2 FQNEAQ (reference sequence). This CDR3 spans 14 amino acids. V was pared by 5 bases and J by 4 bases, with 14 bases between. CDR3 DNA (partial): TGTGCCAGCAGCGAAGTCAGGGAAGGCTATGGC. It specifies CASSEVREGYG. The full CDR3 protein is CASSEVREGYGYTF.

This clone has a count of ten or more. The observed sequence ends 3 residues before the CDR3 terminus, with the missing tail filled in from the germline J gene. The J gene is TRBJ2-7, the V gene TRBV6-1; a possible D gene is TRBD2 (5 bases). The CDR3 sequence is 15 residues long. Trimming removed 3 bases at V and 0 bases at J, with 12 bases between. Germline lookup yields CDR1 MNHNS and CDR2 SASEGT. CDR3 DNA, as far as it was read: TGTGCCAGCAGTGACCAAGAGCGGAACTCCTACGAG. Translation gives CASSDQERNSYE. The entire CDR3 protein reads CASSDQERNSYEQYF.

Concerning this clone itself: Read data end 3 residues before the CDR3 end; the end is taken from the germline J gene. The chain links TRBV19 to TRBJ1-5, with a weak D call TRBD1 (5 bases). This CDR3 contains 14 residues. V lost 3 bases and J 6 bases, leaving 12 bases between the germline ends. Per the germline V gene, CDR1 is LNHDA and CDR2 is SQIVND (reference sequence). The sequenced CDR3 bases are TGTGCCAGTAGTATCGGGCAGGGCGGTCAGCCC. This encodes CASSIGQGGQP. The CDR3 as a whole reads CASSIGQGGQPQHF. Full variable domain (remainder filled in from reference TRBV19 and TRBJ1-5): DGGITQSPKYLFRKEGQNVTLSCEQNLNHDAMYWYRQDPGQGLRLIYYSQIVNDFQKGDIAEGYSVSREKKESFPLTVTSAQKNPTAFYLCASSIGQGGQPQHFGDGTRLSIL.

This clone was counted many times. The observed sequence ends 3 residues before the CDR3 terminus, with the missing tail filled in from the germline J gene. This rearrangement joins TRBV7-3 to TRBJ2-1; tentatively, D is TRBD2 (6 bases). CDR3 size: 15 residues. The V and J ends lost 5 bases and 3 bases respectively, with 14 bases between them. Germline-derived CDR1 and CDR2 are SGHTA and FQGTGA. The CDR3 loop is CASSLGAGDYNEQFF. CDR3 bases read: TGTGCCAGCAGCCTTGGAGCGGGCGACTACAATGAG.

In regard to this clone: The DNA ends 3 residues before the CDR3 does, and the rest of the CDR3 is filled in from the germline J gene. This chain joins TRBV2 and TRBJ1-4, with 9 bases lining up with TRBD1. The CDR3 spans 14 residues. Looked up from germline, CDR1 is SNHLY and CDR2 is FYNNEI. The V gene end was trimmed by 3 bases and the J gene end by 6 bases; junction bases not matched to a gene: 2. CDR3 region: CASSEGQGDEKLFF. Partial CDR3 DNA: TGTGCCAGCAGTGAGGGACAGGGCGATGAAAAA.

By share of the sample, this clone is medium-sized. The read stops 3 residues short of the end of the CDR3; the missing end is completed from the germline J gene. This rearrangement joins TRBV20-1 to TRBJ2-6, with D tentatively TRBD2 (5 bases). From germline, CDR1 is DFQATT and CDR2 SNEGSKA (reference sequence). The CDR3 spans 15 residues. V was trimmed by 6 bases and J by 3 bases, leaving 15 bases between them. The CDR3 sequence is CSATGLGVGANVLTF. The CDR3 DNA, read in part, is TGCAGTGCAACGGGCCTCGGGGTTGGGGCCAACGTC.

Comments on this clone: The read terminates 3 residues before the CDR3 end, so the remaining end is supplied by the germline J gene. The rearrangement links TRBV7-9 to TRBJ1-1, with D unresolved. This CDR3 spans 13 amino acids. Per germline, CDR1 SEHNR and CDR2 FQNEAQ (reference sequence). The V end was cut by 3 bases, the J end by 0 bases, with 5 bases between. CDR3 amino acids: CASSLALNTEAFF. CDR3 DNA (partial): TGTGCCAGCAGCTTGGCTCTGAACACTGAA.

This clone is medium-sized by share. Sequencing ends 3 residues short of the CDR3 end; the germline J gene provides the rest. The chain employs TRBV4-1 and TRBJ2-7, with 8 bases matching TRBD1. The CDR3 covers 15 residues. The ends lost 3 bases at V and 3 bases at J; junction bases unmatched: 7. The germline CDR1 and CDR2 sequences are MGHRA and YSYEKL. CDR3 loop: CASSQTTGDLYEQYF. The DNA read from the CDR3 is TGCGCCAGCAGCCAGACGACAGGGGACCTCTACGAG.

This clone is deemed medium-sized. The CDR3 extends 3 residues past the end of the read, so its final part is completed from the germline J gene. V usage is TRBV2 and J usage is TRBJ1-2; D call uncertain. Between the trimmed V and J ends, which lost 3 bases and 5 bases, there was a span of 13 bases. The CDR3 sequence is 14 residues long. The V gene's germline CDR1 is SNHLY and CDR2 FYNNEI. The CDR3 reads CASSEVARSYGYTF. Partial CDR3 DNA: TGTGCCAGCAGTGAGGTGGCGCGGAGTTATGGC. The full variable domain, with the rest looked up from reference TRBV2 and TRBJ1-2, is EPEVTQTPSHQVTQMGQEVILRCVPISNHLYFYWYRQILGQKVEFLVSFYNNEISEKSEIFDDQFSVERPDGSNFTLKIRSTKLEDSAMYFCASSEVARSYGYTFGSGTRLTVV.

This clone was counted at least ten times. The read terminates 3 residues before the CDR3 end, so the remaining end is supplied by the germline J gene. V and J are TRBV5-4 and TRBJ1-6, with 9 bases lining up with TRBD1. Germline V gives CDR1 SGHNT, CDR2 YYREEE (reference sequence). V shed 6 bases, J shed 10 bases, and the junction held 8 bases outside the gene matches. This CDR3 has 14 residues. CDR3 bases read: TGTGCCAGCACCAAACAGGGGGCCGGCTCACCC. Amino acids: CASTKQGAGSP. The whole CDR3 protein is CASTKQGAGSPLHF.

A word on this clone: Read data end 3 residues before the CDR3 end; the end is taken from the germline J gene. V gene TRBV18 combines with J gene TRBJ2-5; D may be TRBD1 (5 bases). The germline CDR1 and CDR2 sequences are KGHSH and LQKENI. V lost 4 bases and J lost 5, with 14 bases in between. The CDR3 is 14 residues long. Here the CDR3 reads CASSLDIQTETQYF. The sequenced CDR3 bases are TGTGCCAGCTCACTGGACATCCAGACGGAGACC. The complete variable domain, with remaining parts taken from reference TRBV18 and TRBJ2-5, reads NAGVMQNPRHLVRRRGQEARLRCSPMKGHSHVYWYRQLPEEGLKFMVYLQKENIIDESGMPKERFSAEFPKEGPSILRIQQVVRGDSAAYFCASSLDIQTETQYFGPGTRLLVL.

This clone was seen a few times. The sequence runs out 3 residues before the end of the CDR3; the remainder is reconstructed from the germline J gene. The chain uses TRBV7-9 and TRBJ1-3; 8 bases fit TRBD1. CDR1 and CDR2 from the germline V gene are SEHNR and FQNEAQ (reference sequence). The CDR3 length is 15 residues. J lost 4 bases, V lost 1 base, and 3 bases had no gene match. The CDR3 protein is CASSLGGQVGNTIYF. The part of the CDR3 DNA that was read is TGTGCCAGCAGCTTAGGGGGACAGGTCGGAAACACC.

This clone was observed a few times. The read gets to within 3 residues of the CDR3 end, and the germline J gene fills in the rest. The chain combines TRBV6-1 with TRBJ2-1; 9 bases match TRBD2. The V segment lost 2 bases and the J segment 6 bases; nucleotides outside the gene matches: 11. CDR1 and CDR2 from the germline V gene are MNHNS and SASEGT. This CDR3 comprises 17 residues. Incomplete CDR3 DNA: TGTGCCAGCAGTGAAACCTACCTAGCGGGGCCTTCCAATGAG. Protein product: CASSETYLAGPSNE. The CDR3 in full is CASSETYLAGPSNEQFF.

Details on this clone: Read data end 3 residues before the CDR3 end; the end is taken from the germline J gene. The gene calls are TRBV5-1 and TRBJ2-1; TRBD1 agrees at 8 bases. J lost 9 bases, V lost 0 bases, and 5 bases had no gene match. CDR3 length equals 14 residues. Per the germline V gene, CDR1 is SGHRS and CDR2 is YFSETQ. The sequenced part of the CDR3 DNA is TGCGCCAGCAGCTTGGTGTCAGGGGGCAGTGAG. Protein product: CASSLVSGGSE. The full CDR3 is CASSLVSGGSEQFF.

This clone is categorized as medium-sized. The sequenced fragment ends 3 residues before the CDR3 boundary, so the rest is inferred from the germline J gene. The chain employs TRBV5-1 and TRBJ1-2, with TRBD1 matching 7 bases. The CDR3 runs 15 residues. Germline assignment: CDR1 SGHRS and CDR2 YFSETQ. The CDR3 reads CASSIGQGVMGGYTF. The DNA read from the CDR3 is TGCGCCAGCAGCATCGGGCAGGGGGTTATGGGAGGC.